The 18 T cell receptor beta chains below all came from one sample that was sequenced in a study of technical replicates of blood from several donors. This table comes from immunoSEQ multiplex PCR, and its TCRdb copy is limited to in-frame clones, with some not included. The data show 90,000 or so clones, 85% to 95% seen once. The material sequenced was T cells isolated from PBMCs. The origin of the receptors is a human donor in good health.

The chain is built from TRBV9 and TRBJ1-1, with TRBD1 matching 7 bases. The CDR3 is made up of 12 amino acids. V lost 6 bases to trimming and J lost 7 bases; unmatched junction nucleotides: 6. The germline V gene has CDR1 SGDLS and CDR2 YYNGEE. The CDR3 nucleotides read TGTGCCAGCACTCCCACAGGGGATGAAGCTTTCTTT. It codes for CASTPTGDEAFF.

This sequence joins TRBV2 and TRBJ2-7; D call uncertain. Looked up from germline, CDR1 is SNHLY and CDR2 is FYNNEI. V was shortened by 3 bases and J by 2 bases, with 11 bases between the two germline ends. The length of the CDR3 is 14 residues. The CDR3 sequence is CASSDPNETYEQYF. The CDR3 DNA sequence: TGTGCCAGCAGTGATCCTAACGAAACCTACGAGCAGTACTTC.

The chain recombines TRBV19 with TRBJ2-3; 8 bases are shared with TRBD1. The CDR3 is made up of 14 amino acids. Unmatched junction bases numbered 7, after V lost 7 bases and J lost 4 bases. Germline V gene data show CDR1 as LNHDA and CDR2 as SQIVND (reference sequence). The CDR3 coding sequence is TGTGCCAGTAAGGGCAGGGGGCCGGCAGATACGCAGTATTTT. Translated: CASKGRGPADTQYF.

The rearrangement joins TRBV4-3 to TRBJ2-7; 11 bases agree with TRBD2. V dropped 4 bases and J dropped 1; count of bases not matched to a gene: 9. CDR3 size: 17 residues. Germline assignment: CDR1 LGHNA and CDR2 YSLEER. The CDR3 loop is CASSLWVTSGSSYEQYF. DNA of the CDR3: TGCGCCAGCAGCCTCTGGGTTACTAGCGGGAGTTCCTACGAGCAGTACTTC.

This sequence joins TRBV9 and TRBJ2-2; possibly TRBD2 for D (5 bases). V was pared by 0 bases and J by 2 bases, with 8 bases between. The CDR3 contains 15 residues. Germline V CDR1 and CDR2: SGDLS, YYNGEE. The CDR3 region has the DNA TGTGCCAGCAGCGTAGGAGGGCTAAACACCGGGGAGCTGTTTTTT. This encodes CASSVGGLNTGELFF.

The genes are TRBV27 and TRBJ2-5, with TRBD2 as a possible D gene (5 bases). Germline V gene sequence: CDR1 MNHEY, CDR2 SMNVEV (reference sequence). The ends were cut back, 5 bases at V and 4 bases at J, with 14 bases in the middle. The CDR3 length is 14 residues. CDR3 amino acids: CASSITVEGETQYF. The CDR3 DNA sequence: TGTGCCAGCAGTATCACCGTAGAGGGAGAGACCCAGTACTTC.

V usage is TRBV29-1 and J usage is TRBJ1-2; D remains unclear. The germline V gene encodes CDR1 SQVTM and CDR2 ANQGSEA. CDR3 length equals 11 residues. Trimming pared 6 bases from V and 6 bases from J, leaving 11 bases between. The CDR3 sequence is CSVGSLHGYTF. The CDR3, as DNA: TGCAGCGTCGGTTCCCTCCATGGCTACACCTTC. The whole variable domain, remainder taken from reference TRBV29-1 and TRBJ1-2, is SAVISQKPSRDICQRGTSLTIQCQVDSQVTMMFWYRQQPGQSLTLIATANQGSEATYESGFVIDKFPISRPNLTFSTLTVSNMSPEDSSIYLCSVGSLHGYTFGSGTRLTVV.

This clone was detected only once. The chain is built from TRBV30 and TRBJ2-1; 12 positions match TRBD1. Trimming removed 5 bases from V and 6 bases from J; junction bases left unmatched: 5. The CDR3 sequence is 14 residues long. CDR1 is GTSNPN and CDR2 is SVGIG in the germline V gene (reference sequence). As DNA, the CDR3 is TGTGCCTGGGGGGGACAGGGGGCCGGCAATGAGCAGTTCTTC. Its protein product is CAWGGQGAGNEQFF.

CDR3 residues: CACTRGQGETQYF. The CDR3 DNA sequence: TGTGCCTGCACCAGGGGGCAGGGAGAGACCCAGTACTTC. The rearrangement joins TRBV30 to TRBJ2-5; 8 bases align to TRBD1. The germline V gene has CDR1 GTSNPN and CDR2 SVGIG (reference sequence). V lost 6 bases, J lost 4 bases, and 7 bases stayed unmatched. The CDR3 runs 13 residues.

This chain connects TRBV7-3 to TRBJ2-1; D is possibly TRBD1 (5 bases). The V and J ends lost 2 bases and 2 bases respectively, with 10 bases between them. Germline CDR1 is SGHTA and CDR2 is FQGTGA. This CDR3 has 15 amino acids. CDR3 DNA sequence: TGTGCCAGCAGCTTAGCGCAGGGCACCTACAATGAGCAGTTCTTC. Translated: CASSLAQGTYNEQFF.

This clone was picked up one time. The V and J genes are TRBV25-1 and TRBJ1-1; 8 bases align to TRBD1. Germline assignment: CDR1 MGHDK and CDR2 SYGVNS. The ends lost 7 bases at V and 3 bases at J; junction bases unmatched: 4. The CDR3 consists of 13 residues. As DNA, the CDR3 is TGTGCCAGCAAGCCGACAGGGGACACTGAAGCTTTCTTT. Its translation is CASKPTGDTEAFF.

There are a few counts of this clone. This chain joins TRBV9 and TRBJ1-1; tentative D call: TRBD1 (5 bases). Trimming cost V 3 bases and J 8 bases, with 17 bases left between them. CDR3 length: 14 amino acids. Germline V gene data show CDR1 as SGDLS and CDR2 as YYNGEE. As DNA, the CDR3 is TGTGCCAGCAGCGCGGATCCCCAGGGTTTGGAAGCTTTCTTT. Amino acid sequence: CASSADPQGLEAFF.

The CDR3 is CASSLSGTSGPNEQFF. The CDR3 DNA is TGTGCCAGCAGCTTATCCGGGACTAGCGGCCCCAATGAGCAGTTCTTC. This chain connects TRBV13 to TRBJ2-1; 11 bases fit TRBD2. Germline lookup yields CDR1 PRHDT and CDR2 FYEKMQ (reference sequence). The V and J ends lost 2 bases and 6 bases, in that order; junction bases with no gene match: 6. CDR3 length: 16 amino acids. Looking up the rest from reference TRBV13 and TRBJ2-1 gives the full variable domain: AAGVIQSPRHLIKEKRETATLKCYPIPRHDTVYWYQQGPGQDPQFLISFYEKMQSDKGSIPDRFSAQQFSDYHSELNMSSLELGDSALYFCASSLSGTSGPNEQFFGPGTRLTVL.

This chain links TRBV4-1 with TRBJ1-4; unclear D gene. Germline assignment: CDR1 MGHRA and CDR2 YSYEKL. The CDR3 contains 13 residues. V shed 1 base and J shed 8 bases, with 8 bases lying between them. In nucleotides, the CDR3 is TGCGCCAGCAGCCAAGTCCTACGGGAAAAACTGTTTTTT. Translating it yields CASSQVLREKLFF.

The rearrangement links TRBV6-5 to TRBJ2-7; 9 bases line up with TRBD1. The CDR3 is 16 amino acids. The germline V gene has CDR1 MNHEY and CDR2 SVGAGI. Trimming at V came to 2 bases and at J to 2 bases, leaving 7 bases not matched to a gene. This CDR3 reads CASSYAGTGKPYEQYF. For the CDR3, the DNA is TGTGCCAGCAGTTACGCCGGGACAGGGAAGCCCTACGAGCAGTACTTC.

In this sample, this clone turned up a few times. The CDR3 is CASSLGGANTDTQYF. The DNA for the CDR3 is TGTGCCAGCAGCCTAGGGGGAGCCAATACAGATACGCAGTATTTT. The chain recombines TRBV4-2 with TRBJ2-3; a possible D gene is TRBD1 (6 bases). The CDR3 is 15 residues long. V lost 4 bases and J lost 3, with 14 bases in between. CDR1 LGHNA and CDR2 YNFKEQ come from the germline V gene.

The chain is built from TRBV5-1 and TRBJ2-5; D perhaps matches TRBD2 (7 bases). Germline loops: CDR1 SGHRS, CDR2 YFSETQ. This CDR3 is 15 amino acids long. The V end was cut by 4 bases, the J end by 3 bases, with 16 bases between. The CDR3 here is CASSPEGGVEETQYF. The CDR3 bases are TGCGCCAGCAGCCCCGAGGGGGGGGTGGAAGAGACCCAGTACTTC.

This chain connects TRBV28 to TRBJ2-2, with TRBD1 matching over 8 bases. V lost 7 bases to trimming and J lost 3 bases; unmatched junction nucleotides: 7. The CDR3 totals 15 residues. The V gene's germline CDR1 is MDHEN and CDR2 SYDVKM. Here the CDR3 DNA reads TGTGCCAGCACTAAGGACAGGGCCGACACCGGGGAGCTGTTTTTT. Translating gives CASTKDRADTGELFF.